This entry lists 3 T cell receptor beta chains sequenced from one sample in a study of control samples from healthy donors and cancer patients. Some clones are missing from TCRdb's copy, which holds only in-frame ones; the method was immunoSEQ multiplex PCR. The table has about 100,000 clones, about 90% seen once. Sequenced: blood. The receptors were gathered from a woman in her fifties or sixties in good health.

The J gene is TRBJ1-6, the V gene TRBV5-1; D is ambiguous. The CDR3 totals 15 residues. Germline assignment: CDR1 SGHRS and CDR2 YFSETQ. The V end was cut by 0 bases, the J end by 13 bases, with 17 bases between. The CDR3 sequence: CASSLGQTSFSPLHF. The CDR3 bases are TGCGCCAGCAGCTTGGGGCAGACCTCTTTTTCGCCCCTCCACTTT.

The chain employs TRBV18 and TRBJ2-5; 7 nucleotides line up with TRBD1. Trimming at V came to 5 bases and at J to 6 bases, leaving 6 bases not matched to a gene. The germline V gene encodes CDR1 KGHSH and CDR2 LQKENI. The CDR3 has 13 amino acids. CDR3 sequence (DNA): TGTGCCAGCTCAACCGACAGGGCCAAGACCCAGTACTTC. Translation: CASSTDRAKTQYF.

This chain links TRBV30 with TRBJ1-1; D is unresolved. The CDR3 is 13 residues long. Germline values: CDR1 GTSNPN, CDR2 SVGIG (reference sequence). V shed 1 base and J shed 4 bases, with 10 bases lying between them. CDR3 DNA: TGTGCCTGGAGTGCTGGCTACATCACTGAAGCTTTCTTT. Protein: CAWSAGYITEAFF.